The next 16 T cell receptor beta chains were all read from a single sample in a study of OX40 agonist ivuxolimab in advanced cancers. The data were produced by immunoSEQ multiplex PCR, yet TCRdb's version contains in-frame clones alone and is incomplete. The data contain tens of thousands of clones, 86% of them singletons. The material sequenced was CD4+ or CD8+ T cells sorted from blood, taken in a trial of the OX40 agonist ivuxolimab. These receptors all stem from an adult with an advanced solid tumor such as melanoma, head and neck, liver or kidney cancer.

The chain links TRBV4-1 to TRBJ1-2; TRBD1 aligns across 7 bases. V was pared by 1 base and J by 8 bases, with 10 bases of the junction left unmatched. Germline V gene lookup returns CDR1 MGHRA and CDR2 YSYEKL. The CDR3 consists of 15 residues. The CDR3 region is CASSQALGPTGGYTF. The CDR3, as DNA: TGCGCCAGCAGCCAAGCCCTGGGCCCGACAGGGGGCTACACCTTC.

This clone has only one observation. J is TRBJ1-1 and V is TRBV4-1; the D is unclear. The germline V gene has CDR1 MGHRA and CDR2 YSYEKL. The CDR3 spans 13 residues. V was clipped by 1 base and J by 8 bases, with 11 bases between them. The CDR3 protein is CASSQALTYEAFF. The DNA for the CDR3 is TGCGCCAGCAGCCAAGCGTTGACCTACGAAGCTTTCTTT.

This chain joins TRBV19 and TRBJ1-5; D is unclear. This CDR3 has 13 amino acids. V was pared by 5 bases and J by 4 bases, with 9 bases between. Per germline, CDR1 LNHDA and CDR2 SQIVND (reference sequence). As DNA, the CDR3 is TGTGCCAGTAGTTGGAGCCTAAATCAGCCCCAGCATTTT. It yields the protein CASSWSLNQPQHF.

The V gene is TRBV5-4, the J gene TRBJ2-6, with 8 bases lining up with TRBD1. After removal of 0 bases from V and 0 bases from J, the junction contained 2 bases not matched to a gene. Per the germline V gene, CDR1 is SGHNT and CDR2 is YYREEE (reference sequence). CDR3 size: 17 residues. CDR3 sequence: CASSLDGTGSGANVLTF. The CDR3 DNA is TGTGCCAGCAGCTTGGATGGGACAGGCTCTGGGGCCAACGTCCTGACTTTC.

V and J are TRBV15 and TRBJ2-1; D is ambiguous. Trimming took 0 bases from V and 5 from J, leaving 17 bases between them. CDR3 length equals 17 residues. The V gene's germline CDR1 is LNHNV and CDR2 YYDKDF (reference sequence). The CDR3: CATSRDARGEWDNEQFF. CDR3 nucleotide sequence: TGTGCCACCAGCAGAGACGCCCGTGGGGAATGGGACAATGAGCAGTTCTTC.

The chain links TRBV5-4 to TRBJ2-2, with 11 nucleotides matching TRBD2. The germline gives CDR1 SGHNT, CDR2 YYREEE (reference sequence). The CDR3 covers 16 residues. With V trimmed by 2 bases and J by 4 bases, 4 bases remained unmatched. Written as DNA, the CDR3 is TGTGCCAGCAGCTTATTAGCGGGAGGGGTCACCGGGGAGCTGTTTTTT. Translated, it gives CASSLLAGGVTGELFF. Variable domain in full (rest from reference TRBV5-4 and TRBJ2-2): ETGVTQSPTHLIKTRGQQVTLRCSSQSGHNTVSWYQQALGQGPQFIFQYYREEENGRGNFPPRFSGLQFPNYSSELNVNALELDDSALYLCASSLLAGGVTGELFFGEGSRLTVL.

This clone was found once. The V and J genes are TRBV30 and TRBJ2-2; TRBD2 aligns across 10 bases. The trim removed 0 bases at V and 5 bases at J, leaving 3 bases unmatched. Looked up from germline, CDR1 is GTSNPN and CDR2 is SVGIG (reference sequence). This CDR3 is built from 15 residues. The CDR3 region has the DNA TGTGCCTGGAGTGTACTGGGACTAGCGACCGGGGAGCTGTTTTTT. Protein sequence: CAWSVLGLATGELFF.

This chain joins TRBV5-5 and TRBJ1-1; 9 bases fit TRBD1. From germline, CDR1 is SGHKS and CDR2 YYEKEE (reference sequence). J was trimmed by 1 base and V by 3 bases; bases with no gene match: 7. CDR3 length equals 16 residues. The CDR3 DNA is TGTGCCAGCAGCTCCAATACAGGGGGCGGGAACACTGAAGCTTTCTTT. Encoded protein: CASSSNTGGGNTEAFF. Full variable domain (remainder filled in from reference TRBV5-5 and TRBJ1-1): DAGVTQSPTHLIKTRGQQVTLRCSPISGHKSVSWYQQVLGQGPQFIFQYYEKEERGRGNFPDRFSARQFPNYSSELNVNALLLGDSALYLCASSSNTGGGNTEAFFGQGTRLTVV.

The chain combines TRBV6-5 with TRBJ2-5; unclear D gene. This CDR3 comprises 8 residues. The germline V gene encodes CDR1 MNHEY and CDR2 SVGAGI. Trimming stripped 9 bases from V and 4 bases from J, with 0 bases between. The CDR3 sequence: CARETQYF. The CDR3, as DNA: TGTGCCAGAGAGACCCAGTACTTC.

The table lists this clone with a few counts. The CDR3, as DNA: TGTGCCAGCAGCTTAGTTAGGGATTCACCCCTCCACTTT. Its protein product is CASSLVRDSPLHF. The chain links TRBV11-2 to TRBJ1-6; D not certain. The length of the CDR3 is 13 residues. The ends were cut back, 1 base at V and 8 bases at J, with 6 bases in the middle. Germline CDR1 and CDR2: SGHAT and FQNNGV.

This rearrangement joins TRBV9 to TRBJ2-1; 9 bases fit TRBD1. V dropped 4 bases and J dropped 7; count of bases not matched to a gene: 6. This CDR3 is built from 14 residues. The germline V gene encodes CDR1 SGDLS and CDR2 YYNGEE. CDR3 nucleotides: TGTGCCAGCAGCCTCCGGACAGGGGTGAATGAGCAGTTCTTC. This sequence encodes CASSLRTGVNEQFF.

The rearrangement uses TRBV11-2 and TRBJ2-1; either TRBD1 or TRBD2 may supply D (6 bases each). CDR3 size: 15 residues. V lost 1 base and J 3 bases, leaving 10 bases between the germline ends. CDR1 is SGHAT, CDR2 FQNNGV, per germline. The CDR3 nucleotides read TGTGCCAGCAGCTTAGCCGGAGGGGGCTACAATGAGCAGTTCTTC. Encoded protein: CASSLAGGGYNEQFF.

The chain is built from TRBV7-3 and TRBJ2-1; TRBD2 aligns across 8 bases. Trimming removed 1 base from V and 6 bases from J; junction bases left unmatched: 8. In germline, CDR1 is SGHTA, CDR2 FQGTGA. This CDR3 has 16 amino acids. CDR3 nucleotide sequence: TGTGCCAGCAGCTTAAGGCAAGGGCGGGGGGTCAATGAGCAGTTCTTC. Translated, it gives CASSLRQGRGVNEQFF.

CDR3 sequence: CASSVQGESGNTIYF. For the CDR3, the DNA is TGTGCCAGCAGCGTACAGGGGGAGTCTGGAAACACCATATATTTT. The rearrangement uses TRBV9 and TRBJ1-3; TRBD1 agrees at 7 bases. The CDR3 extends over 15 amino acids. Germline CDR1 and CDR2: SGDLS and YYNGEE. V trimming: 1 base; J trimming: 1 base; junction bases outside the gene matches: 2.

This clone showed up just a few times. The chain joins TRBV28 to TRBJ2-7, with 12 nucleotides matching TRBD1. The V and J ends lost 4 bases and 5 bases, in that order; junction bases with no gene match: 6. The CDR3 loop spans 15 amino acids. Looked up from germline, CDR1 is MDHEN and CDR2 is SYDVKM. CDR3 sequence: CASSSSGTGGHEQYF. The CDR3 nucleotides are TGTGCCAGCAGTTCCTCCGGGACAGGGGGCCACGAGCAGTACTTC.

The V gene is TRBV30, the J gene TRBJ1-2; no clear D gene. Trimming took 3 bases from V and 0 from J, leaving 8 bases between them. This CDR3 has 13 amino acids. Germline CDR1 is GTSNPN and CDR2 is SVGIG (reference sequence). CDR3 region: CAWSPDANYGYTF. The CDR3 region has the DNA TGTGCCTGGAGCCCAGATGCTAACTATGGCTACACCTTC.